Shown below are 7 T cell receptor beta chains from a single sample sequenced in a study of a mutant IDH1 vaccine in newly diagnosed glioma. No antigen has been assigned to these receptors. Specified time point: week 47, end of study. It was 300 ug of mutant IDH1 20-mer peptide that made up each vaccine dose, given with topical imiquimod. Assay: immunoSEQ multiplex PCR; the TCRdb copy retains only in-frame clones and omits some. The data hold 30,000 to 35,000 clones, with approximately 89% observed a single time. Sequenced here: PBMCs, sampled from a glioma patient whose treatment included an IDH1 peptide vaccine. These receptors came from a middle-aged man with glioma.

As to this clone: The sample contains more than one DNA sequence encoding this CDR3. The V and J genes are TRBV4-2 and TRBJ2-1; D not resolved. Germline-derived CDR1 and CDR2 are LGHNA and YNFKEQ. V lost 0 bases to trimming and J lost 3 bases, with 6 bases between them. This CDR3 comprises 14 residues. CDR3 coding DNA: TGTGCCAGCAGCCAAGAAGGCGGCTACAATGAGCAGTTCTTC. Translation: CASSQEGGYNEQFF.

V gene TRBV1 combines with J gene TRBJ2-4. TRBV1 is shown as a pseudogene. CDR3 length: 11 residues. Here the CDR3 reads CTGIPKNIQYF. The CDR3 DNA sequence: TGCACAGGGATCCCCAAAAACATTCAGTACTTC.

The rearrangement links TRBV18 to TRBJ1-1; D unclear. Trimming removed 0 bases at V and 4 bases at J, with 12 bases between. Germline V gene data show CDR1 as KGHSH and CDR2 as LQKENI. This CDR3 is built from 15 residues. The CDR3 region is CASSPPATPSTEAFF. The CDR3 bases are TGTGCCAGCTCACCACCCGCCACCCCTAGCACTGAAGCTTTCTTT.

The rearrangement uses TRBV30 and TRBJ2-5; D possibly corresponds to TRBD1 (8 bases). Trimming pared 3 bases from V and 4 bases from J, leaving 15 bases between. The CDR3 is made up of 14 amino acids. Germline CDR1 is GTSNPN and CDR2 is SVGIG (reference sequence). Here the CDR3 reads CAWRVQGGGETQYF. The DNA for the CDR3 is TGTGCCTGGAGAGTACAGGGGGGGGGAGAGACCCAGTACTTC.

The V call is TRBV29-1, the J call TRBJ2-5; the match to TRBD2 covers 9 bases. Germline V gene sequence: CDR1 SQVTM, CDR2 ANQGSEA. Trimming took 6 bases from V and 11 from J; bases not matched to a gene: 13. The CDR3 extends over 13 amino acids. For the CDR3, the DNA is TGCAGCGTAGCGACTAGCGGCTCGGGGGAGCAGTACTTC. Its translation is CSVATSGSGEQYF.

The chain has TRBV29-1 and TRBJ2-3, with D unresolved. CDR1 and CDR2 (germline): SQVTM, ANQGSEA. The germline V and J ends were trimmed by 5 bases and 5 bases, with 17 bases remaining between them. The CDR3 contains 14 residues. CDR3 loop: CSVLLHLWEDTQYF. CDR3 in DNA: TGCAGCGTTCTTCTTCATTTGTGGGAAGATACGCAGTATTTT.

This chain links TRBV5-8 with TRBJ2-3, with 12 positions matching TRBD2. With 4 bases clipped from V and 2 bases from J, the junction kept 5 bases outside the gene matches. In germline, CDR1 is SGHTS, CDR2 YDEGEE. The CDR3 covers 16 residues. The CDR3 here is CASSKGLAGLTDTQYF. As DNA, the CDR3 is TGTGCCAGCAGCAAGGGACTAGCGGGCCTCACAGATACGCAGTATTTT.